This T cell receptor (beta chain) was found in a study of T cell clonotyping in hematopoietic cell transplantation. V was pared by 3 bases and J by 7 bases, with 7 bases of the junction left unmatched. The CDR3 covers 14 residues. The germline V gene encodes CDR1 MGHDK and CDR2 SYGVNS. The sample holds one count of this clone. Its antigen remains unknown. General study results and limits: Recipient TCR diversity dropped after transplant; expanded clonotypes rose from day 30 to 180.

Data came from immunoSEQ multiplex PCR; TCRdb stores just in-frame clones and leaves some out. The sample consists of roughly 5,300 clones, approximately 68% of them appearing once. Recipient blood drawn about 28 days pretransplant and days 30, 100, 180 after. The source material was PBMCs, sampled 180 days after allogeneic stem cell transplant. The TCR was taken from a male patient in his forties or fifties who had an allogeneic stem cell transplant from an unrelated donor, so the T cells may come from the graft donor. Some clones in this sample may be carry-over from other donors' samples. This chain links TRBV25-1 with TRBJ2-5; TRBD2 aligns across 8 bases. This CDR3 reads CASSDSAGAATQYF. The CDR3 DNA is TGTGCCAGCAGTGACTCAGCGGGAGCTGCGACCCAGTACTTC.